A single sample is the source of the 31 T cell receptor beta chains below, sequenced in a study of CD8+ T cells in alopecia areata. Noted treatment: oral pan-JAK inhibitor, 5-10 mg twice daily. Investigators isolated RNA and reverse transcribed it into cDNA to act as the sequencing template. Generated by immunoSEQ multiplex PCR, the TCRdb table keeps only in-frame clones and is missing some. The top ten hold 4.5% to 6% of the sample, which has 120,000 or so clones, approximately 60% seen once. The sequencing used CD4+ T cells sorted from blood, collected at week 4, from a patient treated with tofacitinib. The receptors stem from a human donor with alopecia areata.

The chain uses TRBV30 and TRBJ2-5; TRBD2 might be the D (6 bases). The CDR3 sequence is 16 residues long. Germline V gene data show CDR1 as GTSNPN and CDR2 as SVGIG (reference sequence). V was cut by 2 bases and J by 5 bases, with 21 bases left in between. The CDR3: CAWSRYSGTARETQYF. For the CDR3, the DNA is TGTGCCTGGAGTCGATATAGCGGTACCGCCCGGGAGACCCAGTACTTC.

This clone appeared a few times. Here the CDR3 reads CASYSGGSHEQFF. Written as DNA, the CDR3 is TGTGCCAGCTATAGCGGGGGTTCCCATGAGCAGTTCTTC. The rearrangement joins TRBV18 to TRBJ2-1; 9 nucleotides align to TRBD2. Per the germline V gene, CDR1 is KGHSH and CDR2 is LQKENI. The CDR3 runs 13 residues. The V and J ends lost 7 bases and 8 bases, in that order; junction bases with no gene match: 6.

This clone turned up a few times. The CDR3 nucleotides read TGTGCCAGCAGTTTCCCGACAGGTTGGGTCCTCGACCCCTACGAGCAGTACTTC. Residues: CASSFPTGWVLDPYEQYF. The rearrangement joins TRBV27 to TRBJ2-7; D perhaps matches TRBD1 (6 bases). The CDR3 is 18 amino acids. Germline CDR1 is MNHEY and CDR2 is SMNVEV (reference sequence). V lost 3 bases and J 2 bases, leaving 23 bases between the germline ends.

V usage is TRBV19 and J usage is TRBJ2-3; possibly TRBD1 for D (6 bases). Trimming pared 3 bases from V and 0 bases from J, leaving 13 bases between. The CDR3 is 16 amino acids. From germline, CDR1 is LNHDA and CDR2 SQIVND (reference sequence). For the CDR3, the DNA is TGTGCCAGTAGTATGGACAGAGACACTAGCACAGATACGCAGTATTTT. Its protein product is CASSMDRDTSTDTQYF.

This chain joins TRBV11-2 and TRBJ2-2; TRBD2 matches 9 bases. CDR1 is SGHAT and CDR2 is FQNNGV in the germline V gene. Trimming took 5 bases from V and 6 from J; bases not matched to a gene: 10. This CDR3 comprises 16 residues. The CDR3 DNA reads as TGTGCCAGCAGCCCCTTAGCGGGAGTTGTGGCCGGGGAGCTGTTTTTT. It yields the protein CASSPLAGVVAGELFF.

The chain has TRBV19 and TRBJ1-1; no firm D call. Germline values: CDR1 LNHDA, CDR2 SQIVND (reference sequence). V lost 5 bases and J 1 base, leaving 14 bases between the germline ends. The CDR3 is made up of 15 amino acids. The CDR3, as DNA: TGTGCCAGTAGTTCCCATTGGGGTACGAACACTGAAGCTTTCTTT. Translating gives CASSSHWGTNTEAFF.

The rearrangement uses TRBV30 and TRBJ1-2; TRBD1 aligns across 7 bases. V shed 3 bases, J shed 4 bases, and the junction held 5 bases outside the gene matches. Germline lookup yields CDR1 GTSNPN and CDR2 SVGIG (reference sequence). This CDR3 is built from 13 residues. This CDR3 is CAWSLDRSYGYTF. CDR3 coding DNA: TGTGCCTGGAGCCTGGACAGGAGCTATGGCTACACCTTC.

The genes are TRBV29-1 and TRBJ2-3; no definite D call. Germline assignment: CDR1 SQVTM and CDR2 ANQGSEA. V was shortened by 5 bases and J by 0 bases, with 6 bases between the two germline ends. CDR3 size: 12 residues. Here the CDR3 DNA reads TGCAGCGTTAGCACTAGCACAGATACGCAGTATTTT. Translated: CSVSTSTDTQYF.

This chain uses TRBV27 with TRBJ2-7; D not certain. Per the germline V gene, CDR1 is MNHEY and CDR2 is SMNVEV (reference sequence). Trimming removed 5 bases from V and 4 bases from J, with 6 bases in between. The CDR3 extends over 11 amino acids. CDR3: CASSTKYEQYF. CDR3 nucleotides: TGTGCCAGCAGTACTAAATACGAGCAGTACTTC.

The chain couples TRBV30 to TRBJ2-7; D is perhaps TRBD2 (6 bases). Germline CDR1 reads GTSNPN; CDR2 reads SVGIG (reference sequence). V lost 1 base, J lost 8 bases, and 15 bases lay in between. The CDR3 runs 13 residues. CDR3 in DNA: TGTGCCTGGAGTGCGGGACTCGCAAATCAGCAGTACTTC. It codes for CAWSAGLANQQYF. Filled out from reference TRBV30 and TRBJ2-7, the complete variable domain reads SQTIHQWPATLVQPVGSPLSLECTVEGTSNPNLYWYRQAAGRGLQLLFYSVGIGQISSEVPQNLSASRPQDRQFILSSKKLLLSDSGFYLCAWSAGLANQQYFGPGTRLTVT.

This chain links TRBV7-6 with TRBJ2-3; tentative D call: TRBD2 (7 bases). This CDR3 contains 16 residues. Trimming pared 1 base from V and 5 bases from J, leaving 16 bases between. Per germline, CDR1 SGHVS and CDR2 FNYEAQ. This CDR3 is CASSLVGGGGVDTQYF. CDR3 DNA sequence: TGTGCCAGCAGCTTAGTAGGCGGGGGCGGCGTAGATACGCAGTATTTT.

The gene calls are TRBV15 and TRBJ2-5; D remains ambiguous. The CDR3 contains 15 residues. The V and J ends lost 6 bases and 1 base respectively, with 15 bases between them. CDR1 and CDR2 (germline): LNHNV, YYDKDF (reference sequence). The CDR3 region has the DNA TGTGCCACCAGGATACGGCAGAGCAGCCAAGAGACCCAGTACTTC. The encoded protein is CATRIRQSSQETQYF.

The chain is built from TRBV30 and TRBJ1-5; TRBD1 agrees at 9 bases. The germline V gene encodes CDR1 GTSNPN and CDR2 SVGIG (reference sequence). V shed 1 base and J 0 bases; nucleotides not matched to a gene: 13. The CDR3 extends over 19 amino acids. CDR3 DNA sequence: TGTGCCTGGAGTGCACAGGGGGCTGGTGCCTTTTCTAGCAATCAGCCCCAGCATTTT. As protein: CAWSAQGAGAFSSNQPQHF.

This chain uses TRBV4-3 with TRBJ2-6, with D perhaps given as TRBD1 or TRBD2 (6 bases each). The CDR3 loop spans 17 amino acids. Germline V CDR1 and CDR2: LGHNA, YSLEER. Trimming removed 3 bases at V and 0 bases at J, with 12 bases between. CDR3 sequence reads: CASSHHRDSSGANVLTF. The CDR3 nucleotides are TGCGCCAGCAGCCATCACAGGGACTCCTCTGGGGCCAACGTCCTGACTTTC.

This clone was seen a handful of times. V usage is TRBV5-1 and J usage is TRBJ1-6; TRBD1 might be the D (5 bases). Germline V gene data show CDR1 as SGHRS and CDR2 as YFSETQ. The germline V and J ends were trimmed by 0 bases and 10 bases, with 14 bases remaining between them. The CDR3 is made up of 15 amino acids. The CDR3 DNA is TGCGCCAGCAGCTTGGAGTTCAGGGTCAACTCACCCCTCCACTTT. Translation gives CASSLEFRVNSPLHF.

The chain is built from TRBV5-4 and TRBJ2-5; 8 bases are a match to TRBD2. This CDR3 has 14 residues. Germline loops: CDR1 SGHNT, CDR2 YYREEE (reference sequence). Unmatched junction bases numbered 2, after V lost 3 bases and J lost 1 base. The CDR3 is CASSWRGAQETQYF. CDR3 coding DNA: TGTGCCAGCAGCTGGCGGGGGGCCCAAGAGACCCAGTACTTC.

The chain uses TRBV23-1 and TRBJ2-6; the match to TRBD1 covers 11 bases. TRBV23-1 falls under the ORF class, with uncertain function. The V gene end was trimmed by 3 bases and the J gene end by 0 bases; junction bases not matched to a gene: 4. This CDR3 comprises 18 residues. CDR3 DNA: TGCGCCAGCAGTCAGACCGGGACAGGGGGCTCTGGGGCCAACGTCCTGACTTTC. Translated: CASSQTGTGGSGANVLTF.

This chain joins TRBV6-5 and TRBJ2-5, with D perhaps TRBD2 (6 bases). CDR3 length: 15 amino acids. V lost 5 bases and J 2 bases, leaving 15 bases between the germline ends. In germline, CDR1 is MNHEY, CDR2 SVGAGI. Here the CDR3 reads CASSRARGGQETQYF. In nucleotides, the CDR3 is TGTGCCAGCAGTAGGGCCCGGGGAGGACAAGAGACCCAGTACTTC.

CDR3 in DNA: TGTGCCAGCAGCGCAACTAGCGGAAGGGATACGCAGTATTTT. Its protein product is CASSATSGRDTQYF. V and J are TRBV9 and TRBJ2-3, with 8 bases matching TRBD2. The CDR3 runs 14 residues. The J segment lost 6 bases and the V segment lost 3 bases, leaving 6 bases of the junction unmatched. The germline gives CDR1 SGDLS, CDR2 YYNGEE.

This clone was detected a few times. V gene TRBV5-6 combines with J gene TRBJ1-2; D gene ambiguous. V lost 1 base and J 8 bases, leaving 12 bases between the germline ends. The CDR3 covers 13 residues. Per the germline V gene, CDR1 is SGHDT and CDR2 is YYEEEE. CDR3 region: CASSLSSLGGYTF. CDR3 bases: TGTGCCAGCAGCTTGAGTTCTTTGGGGGGCTACACCTTC.

This clone has a handful of counts. This chain connects TRBV10-2 to TRBJ2-1, with 8 bases lining up with TRBD2. Looked up from germline, CDR1 is WSHSY and CDR2 is SAAADI. The length of the CDR3 is 14 residues. V trimming: 6 bases; J trimming: 5 bases; junction bases outside the gene matches: 6. The CDR3 loop is CASRTAGVHNEQFF. CDR3 sequence (DNA): TGCGCCAGCAGAACAGCGGGGGTCCACAATGAGCAGTTCTTC.

The V and J genes are TRBV5-4 and TRBJ1-2; possible D gene TRBD1, 6 bases. V was shortened by 2 bases and J by 0 bases, with 8 bases between the two germline ends. In germline, CDR1 is SGHNT, CDR2 YYREEE (reference sequence). The CDR3 sequence is 14 residues long. The CDR3: CASSLQGSNYGYTF. The CDR3 DNA sequence: TGTGCCAGCAGCTTACAGGGATCTAACTATGGCTACACCTTC.

The rearrangement joins TRBV5-4 to TRBJ2-5, with D possibly matching TRBD1 (6 bases). Germline V gene sequence: CDR1 SGHNT, CDR2 YYREEE (reference sequence). The CDR3 is made up of 13 amino acids. V gave up 0 bases and J gave up 4 bases, with 7 bases separating them. The CDR3 protein is CASSLVTGETQYF. The DNA of the CDR3 is TGTGCCAGCAGCTTGGTGACAGGAGAGACCCAGTACTTC. The complete variable domain, with remaining parts taken from reference TRBV5-4 and TRBJ2-5, reads ETGVTQSPTHLIKTRGQQVTLRCSSQSGHNTVSWYQQALGQGPQFIFQYYREEENGRGNFPPRFSGLQFPNYSSELNVNALELDDSALYLCASSLVTGETQYFGPGTRLLVL.

The rearrangement uses TRBV5-4 and TRBJ2-1; 8 bases map to TRBD1. This CDR3 contains 16 residues. V dropped 3 bases and J dropped 7; count of bases not matched to a gene: 12. Per the germline V gene, CDR1 is SGHNT and CDR2 is YYREEE (reference sequence). The CDR3 region is CASSSIEDRALNEQFF. In DNA, the CDR3 is TGTGCCAGCAGCTCGATTGAGGACAGGGCTCTTAATGAGCAGTTCTTC.

V usage is TRBV7-2 and J usage is TRBJ1-5; D is ambiguous. V lost 9 bases and J lost 5, with 11 bases in between. Germline CDR1 SGHTA, CDR2 FQGNSA. The CDR3 has 12 amino acids. The CDR3 DNA sequence: TGTGCCAGTAGGAAGGGTGATCAGCCCCAGCATTTT. It specifies CASRKGDQPQHF.

The V and J genes are TRBV15 and TRBJ2-2; 10 nucleotides align to TRBD1. Germline trimming cut 6 bases from V and 5 bases from J; bases unmatched to any gene: 3. Germline CDR1 LNHNV, CDR2 YYDKDF (reference sequence). The CDR3 has 14 residues. Here the CDR3 reads CATRTGGLTGELFF. The CDR3 nucleotides are TGTGCCACCAGGACAGGGGGCTTGACCGGGGAGCTGTTTTTT. Full variable domain (missing parts from reference TRBV15 and TRBJ2-2): DAMVIQNPRYQVTQFGKPVTLSCSQTLNHNVMYWYQQKSSQAPKLLFHYYDKDFNNEADTPDNFQSRRPNTSFCFLDIRSPGLGDTAMYLCATRTGGLTGELFFGEGSRLTVL.

The CDR3 nucleotides are TGTGCCAGCAGTTTACCGGGACTAGAGGAGCAGTACTTC. Protein product: CASSLPGLEEQYF. The rearrangement links TRBV28 to TRBJ2-7; 8 nucleotides line up with TRBD2. V was clipped by 2 bases and J by 7 bases; unmatched bases: 4. CDR1 and CDR2 (germline): MDHEN, SYDVKM. The CDR3 loop spans 13 amino acids.

This clone was counted a few times. V usage is TRBV5-1 and J usage is TRBJ1-4, with TRBD1 matching 7 bases. The CDR3 contains 14 residues. Germline loops: CDR1 SGHRS, CDR2 YFSETQ. Trimming at V came to 3 bases and at J to 5 bases, leaving 4 bases not matched to a gene. The CDR3: CASSSMTGNEKLFF. The CDR3 DNA reads as TGCGCCAGCAGCTCAATGACAGGGAATGAAAAACTGTTTTTT.

This clone has a handful of counts. This rearrangement joins TRBV5-4 to TRBJ2-5; 9 bases agree with TRBD2. The CDR3 covers 15 residues. Trimming took 6 bases from V and 5 from J; bases not matched to a gene: 11. Per the germline V gene, CDR1 is SGHNT and CDR2 is YYREEE (reference sequence). The chain's CDR3 is CASNLLSGSEETQYF. For the CDR3, the DNA is TGTGCCAGCAACCTCCTTAGCGGGAGTGAGGAGACCCAGTACTTC.

Here the CDR3 reads CASRYLAGTGELFF. The CDR3 DNA reads TGCGCCAGCAGATACTTAGCGGGAACCGGGGAGCTGTTTTTT. This chain joins TRBV4-1 and TRBJ2-2; 8 nucleotides align to TRBD2. Germline loops: CDR1 MGHRA, CDR2 YSYEKL. This CDR3 contains 14 residues. V trimming: 6 bases; J trimming: 5 bases; junction bases outside the gene matches: 5.

This clone has a handful of counts. In the same sample, other DNA sequences code for this CDR3. The chain recombines TRBV4-2 with TRBJ2-3; no clear D gene. Trimming stripped 2 bases from V and 0 bases from J, with 0 bases between. The CDR3 extends over 12 amino acids. The germline V gene has CDR1 LGHNA and CDR2 YNFKEQ. This CDR3 reads CASSQSTDTQYF. The CDR3 coding sequence is TGTGCCAGCAGCCAAAGCACAGATACGCAGTATTTT.